Listed below are T cell receptor beta chains from one sample, sequenced in a study of PD-L1 blockade in urothelial cancer. Assay: immunoSEQ multiplex PCR; the TCRdb copy retains only in-frame clones and omits some. The table shows approximately 100,000 clones, with roughly nine tenths occurring only once. Source: PBMCs, taken around atezolizumab (anti-PD-L1) treatment. These receptors all stem from a woman of 80 years or more with urothelial cancer. Each CDR3 is given with its conserved first and last residue. The D gene is left open where the match is weak. Size tells how often a clone was seen (once, few, many) or the class of an expanded clone, and some rows leave it out.

D gene | J gene | clone size | V gene | CDR3 protein | CDR3 DNA
TRBD2 | TRBJ2-5 | - | TRBV7-3 | CASSLGLAGETQYF | TGTGCCAGCAGCTTGGGACTAGCTGGAGAGACCCAGTACTTC
- | TRBJ2-3 | once | TRBV5-1 | CASSLYGGTVADTQYF | TGCGCCAGCAGCTTGTACGGCGGGACGGTAGCAGATACGCAGTATTTT
TRBD1 | TRBJ1-3 | once | TRBV27 | CASSLSTPGQGANTIYF | TGTGCCAGCAGTTTATCGACTCCGGGACAGGGGGCGAACACCATATATTTT
TRBD2 | TRBJ2-1 | - | TRBV7-3 | CASSWGLAAYNEQFF | TGTGCCAGCAGCTGGGGACTAGCGGCGTACAATGAGCAGTTCTTC
TRBD1 | TRBJ2-1 | - | TRBV27 | CASSFQGQGAYEQFF | TGTGCCAGCAGTTTCCAGGGACAGGGGGCTTATGAGCAGTTCTTC
- | TRBJ1-1 | - | TRBV7-3 | CASSLTANTEAFF | TGTGCCAGCAGCTTAACGGCGAACACTGAAGCTTTCTTT
- | TRBJ2-3 | - | TRBV27 | CASSLWAVSTDTQYF | TGTGCCAGCAGTTTATGGGCAGTTAGCACAGATACGCAGTATTTT
TRBD2 | TRBJ2-7 | - | TRBV15 | CATSRERGANYEQYF | TGTGCCACCAGCAGAGAGCGGGGGGCGAACTACGAGCAGTACTTC
TRBD2 | TRBJ2-3 | - | TRBV5-1 | CASSLDGSGKADTQYF | TGCGCCAGCAGCTTGGATGGTAGCGGGAAGGCAGATACGCAGTATTTT
TRBD2 | TRBJ2-3 | - | TRBV7-2 | CASRPSGNTDTQYF | TGTGCCAGCAGACCTAGCGGGAACACAGATACGCAGTATTTT
- | TRBJ2-2 | - | TRBV27 | CASRADYYTGELFF | TGTGCCAGCAGGGCCGACTATTACACCGGGGAGCTGTTTTTT
TRBD1 | TRBJ2-7 | - | TRBV27 | CASSFRPPNRGQHYEQYF | TGTGCCAGCAGTTTTCGCCCTCCTAACCGGGGACAGCACTACGAGCAGTACTTC
- | TRBJ2-7 | - | TRBV28 | CASSLLGGARYEQYF | TGTGCCAGCAGTCTGTTAGGGGGAGCACGGTACGAGCAGTACTTC
TRBD2 | TRBJ2-1 | once | TRBV6-5 | CASSGLAGVGEQFF | TGTGCCAGCAGTGGACTAGCGGGAGTGGGTGAGCAGTTCTTC
- | TRBJ1-1 | - | TRBV30 | CAWSRTGFTEAFF | TGTGCCTGGAGCCGTACGGGGTTCACTGAAGCTTTCTTT
- | TRBJ2-7 | - | TRBV10-2 | CASSGLYEQYF | TGCGCCAGCAGCGGACTCTACGAGCAGTACTTC
- | TRBJ1-1 | - | TRBV7-9 | CASSEAVGLNTEAFF | TGTGCCAGCAGCGAGGCCGTGGGGCTGAACACTGAAGCTTTCTTT
TRBD2 | TRBJ2-3 | - | TRBV30 | CAWSVTSGRATDTQYF | TGTGCCTGGAGTGTAACTAGCGGGAGGGCCACAGATACGCAGTATTTT
- | TRBJ2-1 | - | TRBV11-2 | CASSLSTRGLQFF | TGTGCCAGCAGCTTATCGACACGGGGTTTACAGTTCTTC
- | TRBJ1-2 | - | TRBV19 | CASSAGGPTIASYGYTF | TGTGCCAGTAGTGCCGGAGGACCGACGATAGCAAGCTATGGCTACACCTTC
TRBD1 | TRBJ1-5 | - | TRBV7-2 | CASSLATGSGQPQHF | TGTGCCAGCAGCTTAGCGACAGGGTCAGGTCAGCCCCAGCATTTT
- | TRBJ2-2 | - | TRBV27 | CASSLLSRVVSTGELFF | TGTGCCAGCAGTTTATTATCCAGGGTTGTTAGCACCGGGGAGCTGTTTTTT
TRBD1 | TRBJ1-5 | - | TRBV5-7 | CASRRTTGAKQPQHF | TGTGCCAGCAGACGCACGACAGGGGCAAAGCAGCCCCAGCATTTT
TRBD1 | TRBJ2-5 | - | TRBV6-1 | CASRETGGRETQYF | TGTGCCAGCAGGGAAACAGGGGGCCGGGAGACCCAGTACTTC
TRBD2 | TRBJ2-1 | - | TRBV7-9 | CASKGTSGIGQFF | TGTGCCAGCAAGGGGACTAGCGGGATCGGGCAGTTCTTC
- | TRBJ2-1 | - | TRBV25-1 | CASSHINVAGLTYNEQFF | TGTGCCAGCAGTCATATTAATGTGGCGGGCCTGACCTACAATGAGCAGTTCTTC
TRBD2 | TRBJ2-7 | - | TRBV29-1 | CSGGTSVEQYF | TGCAGCGGAGGGACTAGTGTCGAGCAGTACTTC
TRBD1 | TRBJ1-2 | once | TRBV5-1 | CASSLRQGDGYTF | TGCGCCAGCAGCTTGAGACAGGGGGATGGCTACACCTTC
- | TRBJ2-3 | - | TRBV30 | CAWSVLISAQYF | TGTGCCTGGAGTGTACTAATTTCAGCGCAGTATTTT
- | TRBJ1-2 | - | TRBV11-2 | CASSLASGSAYGYTF | TGTGCCAGCAGCTTAGCGTCAGGTAGTGCCTATGGCTACACCTTC
- | TRBJ2-7 | - | TRBV30 | CAWSPSERQYF | TGTGCCTGGAGCCCATCGGAGAGGCAGTACTTC
- | TRBJ1-5 | - | TRBV5-8 | CASSPAGDSNQPQHF | TGTGCCAGCAGTCCTGCAGGGGATAGCAATCAGCCCCAGCATTTT
TRBD1 | TRBJ2-7 | - | TRBV27 | CASSLRDRVSEQYF | TGTGCCAGCAGTCTCCGGGACAGGGTTTCCGAGCAGTACTTC
- | TRBJ1-2 | - | TRBV4-2 | CASSLKRANYGYTF | TGTGCCAGCAGCCTGAAGAGGGCTAACTATGGCTACACCTTC
TRBD1 | TRBJ1-2 | few | TRBV27 | CASSPAPKTGAYGYTF | TGTGCCAGCAGTCCAGCCCCTAAGACAGGGGCTTATGGCTACACCTTC
TRBD1 | TRBJ2-1 | - | TRBV5-1 | CASSLVQGGSYNEQFF | TGCGCCAGCAGCTTGGTACAGGGGGGCTCCTACAATGAGCAGTTCTTC
- | TRBJ2-2 | - | TRBV10-3 | CAISEGQNTGELFF | TGTGCCATCAGTGAGGGACAAAACACCGGGGAGCTGTTTTTT
TRBD2 | TRBJ2-1 | - | TRBV7-3 | CASSPGLAGVYEQFF | TGTGCCAGCAGTCCGGGACTAGCGGGAGTTTATGAGCAGTTCTTC
- | TRBJ2-7 | - | TRBV5-5 | CASSLQGTYEQYF | TGTGCCAGCAGCTTGCAGGGGACCTACGAGCAGTACTTC